The next 2 T cell receptor beta chains were all read from a single sample in a study of the immune and genomic landscape of osteosarcoma. Repertoires were generated with immunoSEQ multiplex PCR, while TCRdb's copy carries only in-frame clones and drops some. The table includes approximately 120 clones, 76% detected once. Specimen: metastatic tumor tissue from the lung. Source of these receptors: a man between 35 and 55 years old with osteosarcoma.

This clone was detected only once. This chain links TRBV6-6 with TRBJ2-7; D gene unclear. This CDR3 has 12 residues. The germline V gene has CDR1 MNHNY and CDR2 SVGAGI (reference sequence). V was cut by 0 bases and J by 3 bases, with 3 bases left in between. CDR3 in DNA: TGTGCCAGCAGTTACTCCTACTACGAGCAGTACTTC. It codes for CASSYSYYEQYF.

V gene TRBV7-9 combines with J gene TRBJ2-6; D remains ambiguous. Trimming left V 3 bases short and J 5 bases short, with 20 bases between. The CDR3 totals 18 residues. CDR1 and CDR2 from the germline V gene are SEHNR and FQNEAQ (reference sequence). Written as DNA, the CDR3 is TGTGCCAGCAGCTTGACTTATACCATGACAAGTCGGGCCAACGTCCTGACTTTC. Its protein is CASSLTYTMTSRANVLTF.